This T cell receptor (beta chain) was observed in a study of blood T cell repertoires in COVID-19. V was clipped by 0 bases and J by 7 bases, with 13 bases between them. The germline V gene encodes CDR1 SGHDT and CDR2 YYEEEE. This CDR3 is 14 amino acids long. Generated by immunoSEQ multiplex PCR, the TCRdb table keeps only in-frame clones and is missing some. The sample contains 260,000 or so clones, around four fifths of which appear only once. In this sample, this clone turned up once. The chain recombines TRBV5-6 with TRBJ1-1; the D is unclear. Sequenced: peripheral blood. This clonotype was sampled from a woman aged 70-85 years with acute or convalescent COVID-19. The CDR3 loop reads CASSLAPAEGEAFF. CDR3 sequence (DNA): TGTGCCAGCAGCTTGGCCCCGGCGGAGGGTGAAGCTTTCTTT.